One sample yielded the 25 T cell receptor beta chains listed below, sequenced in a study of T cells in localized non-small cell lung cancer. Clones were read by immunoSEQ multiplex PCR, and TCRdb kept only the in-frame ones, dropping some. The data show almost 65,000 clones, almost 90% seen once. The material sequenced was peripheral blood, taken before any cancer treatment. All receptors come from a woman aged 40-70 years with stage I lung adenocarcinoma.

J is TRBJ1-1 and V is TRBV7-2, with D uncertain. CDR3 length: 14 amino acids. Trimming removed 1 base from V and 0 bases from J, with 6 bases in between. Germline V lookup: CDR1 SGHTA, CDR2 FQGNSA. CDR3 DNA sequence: TGTGCCAGCAGCTTAGGCAGTTTGAACACTGAAGCTTTCTTT. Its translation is CASSLGSLNTEAFF.

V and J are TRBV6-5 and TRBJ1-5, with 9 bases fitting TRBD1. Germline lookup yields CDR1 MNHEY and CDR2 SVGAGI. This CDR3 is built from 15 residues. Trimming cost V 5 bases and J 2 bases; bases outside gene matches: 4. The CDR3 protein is CASSRQGVGNQPQHF. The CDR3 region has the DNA TGTGCCAGCAGTCGACAGGGGGTGGGCAATCAGCCCCAGCATTTT.

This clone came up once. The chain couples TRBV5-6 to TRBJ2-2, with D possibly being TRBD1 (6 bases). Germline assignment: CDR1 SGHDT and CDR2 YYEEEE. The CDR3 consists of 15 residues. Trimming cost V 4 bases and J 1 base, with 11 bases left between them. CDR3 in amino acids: CASSPDRRNTGELFF. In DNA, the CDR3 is TGTGCCAGCAGCCCCGACAGGAGGAACACCGGGGAGCTGTTTTTT.

The CDR3 region has the DNA TGTGCCAGCTCACCAGCGGGAGGTACCTACAATGAGCAGTTCTTC. Translated, it gives CASSPAGGTYNEQFF. The rearrangement joins TRBV18 to TRBJ2-1, with 8 bases matching TRBD2. V lost 2 bases and J lost 2; bases outside the gene matches: 2. The CDR3 is made up of 15 amino acids. Germline V gives CDR1 KGHSH, CDR2 LQKENI.

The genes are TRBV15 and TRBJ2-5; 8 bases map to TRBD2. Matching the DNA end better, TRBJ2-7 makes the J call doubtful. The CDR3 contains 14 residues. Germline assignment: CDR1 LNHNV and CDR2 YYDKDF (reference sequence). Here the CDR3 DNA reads TGTGCCACCAGCCGGGGGGGGGCTCCCTACGAGCAGTACTTC. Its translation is CATSRGGAPYEQYF.

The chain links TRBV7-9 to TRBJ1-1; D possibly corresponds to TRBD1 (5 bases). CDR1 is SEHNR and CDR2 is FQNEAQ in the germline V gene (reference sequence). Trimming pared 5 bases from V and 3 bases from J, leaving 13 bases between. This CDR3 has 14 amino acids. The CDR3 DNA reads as TGTGCCAGCAGCCGGACTCTAGGGGACACTGAAGCTTTCTTT. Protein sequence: CASSRTLGDTEAFF.

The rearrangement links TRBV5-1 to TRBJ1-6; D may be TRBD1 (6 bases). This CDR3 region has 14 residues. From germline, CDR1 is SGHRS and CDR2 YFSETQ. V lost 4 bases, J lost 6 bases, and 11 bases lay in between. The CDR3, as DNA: TGCGCCAGCAGCCTCGACAGGACTAATTCACCCCTCCACTTT. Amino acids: CASSLDRTNSPLHF.

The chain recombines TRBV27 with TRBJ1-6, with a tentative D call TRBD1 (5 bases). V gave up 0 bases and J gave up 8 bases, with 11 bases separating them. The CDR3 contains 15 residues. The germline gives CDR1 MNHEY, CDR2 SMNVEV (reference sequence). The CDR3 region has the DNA TGTGCCAGCAGTTTATCAGGGTGGGGGGATTCACCCCTCCACTTT. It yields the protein CASSLSGWGDSPLHF.

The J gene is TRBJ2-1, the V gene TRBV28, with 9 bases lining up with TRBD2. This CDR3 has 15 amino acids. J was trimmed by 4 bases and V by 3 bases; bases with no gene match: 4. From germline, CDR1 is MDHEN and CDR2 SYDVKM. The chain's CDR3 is CASSFASGTYNEQFF. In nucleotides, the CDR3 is TGTGCCAGCAGTTTTGCTAGCGGGACGTACAATGAGCAGTTCTTC.

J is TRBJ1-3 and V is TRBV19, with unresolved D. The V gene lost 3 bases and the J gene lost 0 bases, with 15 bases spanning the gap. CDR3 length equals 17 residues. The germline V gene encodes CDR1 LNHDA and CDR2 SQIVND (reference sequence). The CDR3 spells CASSMSNMGFSGNTIYF. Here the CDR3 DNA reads TGTGCCAGTAGTATGTCTAACATGGGGTTCTCTGGAAACACCATATATTTT.

In DNA form, the CDR3 reads TGTGCCAGCAGACCGAGTGTCGATGAGCAGTTCTTC. Its protein is CASRPSVDEQFF. The chain couples TRBV2 to TRBJ2-1; no firm D call. Germline V gene data show CDR1 as SNHLY and CDR2 as FYNNEI. The CDR3 runs to 12 residues. Trimming shortened V by 6 bases and J by 8 bases, and 11 bases separated the two germline ends.

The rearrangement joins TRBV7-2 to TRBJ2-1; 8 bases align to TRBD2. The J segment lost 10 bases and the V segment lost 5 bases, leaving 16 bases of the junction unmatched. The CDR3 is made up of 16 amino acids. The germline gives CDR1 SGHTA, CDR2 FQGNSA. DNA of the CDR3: TGTGCCAGCAGCCCCCCGGGGGGGACCCGCGCGCGGGAGCAGTTCTTC. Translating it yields CASSPPGGTRAREQFF.

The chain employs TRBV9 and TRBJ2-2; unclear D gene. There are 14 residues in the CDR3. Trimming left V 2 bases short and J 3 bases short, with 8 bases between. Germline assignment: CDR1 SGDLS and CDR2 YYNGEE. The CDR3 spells CASSVQADTGELFF. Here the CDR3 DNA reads TGTGCCAGCAGCGTGCAGGCCGACACCGGGGAGCTGTTTTTT.

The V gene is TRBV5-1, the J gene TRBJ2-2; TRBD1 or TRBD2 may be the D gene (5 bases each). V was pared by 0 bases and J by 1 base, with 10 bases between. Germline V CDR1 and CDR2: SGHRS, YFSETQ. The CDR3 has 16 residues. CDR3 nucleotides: TGCGCCAGCAGCTTGGGAGGGGAACGGAACACCGGGGAGCTGTTTTTT. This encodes CASSLGGERNTGELFF.

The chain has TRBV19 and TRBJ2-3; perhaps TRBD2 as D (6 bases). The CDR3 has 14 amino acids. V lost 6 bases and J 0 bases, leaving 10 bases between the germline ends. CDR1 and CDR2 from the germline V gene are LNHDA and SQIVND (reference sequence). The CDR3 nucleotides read TGTGCCAGTAGGAGCGGGCCTAGCACAGATACGCAGTATTTT. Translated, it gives CASRSGPSTDTQYF.

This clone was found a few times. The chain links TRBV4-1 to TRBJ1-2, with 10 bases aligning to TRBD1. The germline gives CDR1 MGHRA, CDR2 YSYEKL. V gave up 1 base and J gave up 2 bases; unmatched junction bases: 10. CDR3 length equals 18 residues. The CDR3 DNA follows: TGCGCCAGCAGCCAAGTCCTATTTGACAGGGGGCTGAACTATGGCTACACCTTC. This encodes CASSQVLFDRGLNYGYTF.

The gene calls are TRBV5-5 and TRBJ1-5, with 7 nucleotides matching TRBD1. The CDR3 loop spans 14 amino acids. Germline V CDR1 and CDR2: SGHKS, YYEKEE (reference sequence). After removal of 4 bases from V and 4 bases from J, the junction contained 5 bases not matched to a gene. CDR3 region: CASSAIQGNQPQHF. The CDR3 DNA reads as TGTGCCAGCAGCGCTATACAGGGGAATCAGCCCCAGCATTTT.

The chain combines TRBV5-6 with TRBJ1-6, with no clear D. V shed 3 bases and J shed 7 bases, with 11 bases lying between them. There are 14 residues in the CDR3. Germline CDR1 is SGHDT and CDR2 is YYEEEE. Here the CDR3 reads CASSSPASNSPLHF. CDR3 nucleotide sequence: TGTGCCAGCAGCTCCCCGGCCTCGAATTCACCCCTCCACTTT.

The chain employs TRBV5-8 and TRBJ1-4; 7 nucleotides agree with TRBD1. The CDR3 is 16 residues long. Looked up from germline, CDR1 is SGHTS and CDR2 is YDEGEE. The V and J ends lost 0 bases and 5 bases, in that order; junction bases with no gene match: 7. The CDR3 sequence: CASSLDTGAGNEKLFF. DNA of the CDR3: TGTGCCAGCAGCTTGGATACAGGGGCGGGGAATGAAAAACTGTTTTTT.

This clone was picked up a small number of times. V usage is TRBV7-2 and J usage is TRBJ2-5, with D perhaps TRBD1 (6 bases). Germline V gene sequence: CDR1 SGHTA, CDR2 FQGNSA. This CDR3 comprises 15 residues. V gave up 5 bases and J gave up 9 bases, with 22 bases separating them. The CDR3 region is CASSKRSGARLAQYF. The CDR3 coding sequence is TGTGCCAGCAGCAAAAGGTCAGGGGCACGGTTAGCCCAGTACTTC.

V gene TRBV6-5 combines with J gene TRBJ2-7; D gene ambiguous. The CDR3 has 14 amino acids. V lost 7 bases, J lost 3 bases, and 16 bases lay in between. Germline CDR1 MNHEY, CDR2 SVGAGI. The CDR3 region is CASKSEGTFYEQYF. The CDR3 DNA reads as TGTGCCAGCAAGAGCGAAGGAACTTTCTACGAGCAGTACTTC.

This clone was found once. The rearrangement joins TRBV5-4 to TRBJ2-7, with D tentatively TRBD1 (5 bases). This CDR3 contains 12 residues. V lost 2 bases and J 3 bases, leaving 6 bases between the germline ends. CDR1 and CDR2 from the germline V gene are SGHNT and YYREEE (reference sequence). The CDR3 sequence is CASSLGDYEQYF. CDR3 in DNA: TGTGCCAGCAGCTTAGGGGACTACGAGCAGTACTTC.

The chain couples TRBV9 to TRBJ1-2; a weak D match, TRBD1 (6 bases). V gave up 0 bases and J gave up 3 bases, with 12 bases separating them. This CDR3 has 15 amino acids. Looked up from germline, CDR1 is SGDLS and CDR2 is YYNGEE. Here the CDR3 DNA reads TGTGCCAGCAGCGTAGTCGAGGGGGGCCACTATGGCTACACCTTC. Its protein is CASSVVEGGHYGYTF. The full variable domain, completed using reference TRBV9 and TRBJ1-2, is DSGVTQTPKHLITATGQRVTLRCSPRSGDLSVYWYQQSLDQGLQFLIQYYNGEERAKGNILERFSAQQFPDLHSELNLSSLELGDSALYFCASSVVEGGHYGYTFGSGTRLTVV.

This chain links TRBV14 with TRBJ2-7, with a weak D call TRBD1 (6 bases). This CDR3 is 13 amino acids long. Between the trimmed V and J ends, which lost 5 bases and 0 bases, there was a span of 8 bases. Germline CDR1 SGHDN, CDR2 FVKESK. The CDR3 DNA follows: TGTGCCAGCAGCGACAGGAGCTCCTACGAGCAGTACTTC. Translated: CASSDRSSYEQYF.

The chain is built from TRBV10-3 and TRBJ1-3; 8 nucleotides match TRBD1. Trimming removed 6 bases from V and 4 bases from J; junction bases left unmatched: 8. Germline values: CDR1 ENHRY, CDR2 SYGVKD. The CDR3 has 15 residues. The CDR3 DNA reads TGTGCCATCAGCGGTCCGGGACAGGACGGAAACACCATATATTTT. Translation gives CAISGPGQDGNTIYF.